Following are 17 T cell receptor beta chains from one sample sequenced in a study of blood T cell repertoires in COVID-19. The assay was immunoSEQ multiplex PCR, and TCRdb's table has in-frame clones only and misses some. The profile covers around 450,000 clones, with 80% to 95% appearing a single time and about 0.6% taken by the ten largest. Sequencing was performed on PBMCs or T cells enriched from blood (not recorded which). The source is a man younger than 35 who had recovered from COVID-19.

This chain uses TRBV18 with TRBJ1-2; maybe TRBD1 (5 bases). The CDR3 is 13 residues long. The germline gives CDR1 KGHSH, CDR2 LQKENI. Trimming pared 3 bases from V and 8 bases from J, leaving 13 bases between. The DNA of the CDR3 is TGTGCCAGCTCACCTCGCGCGGGGGGAGGCTACACCTTC. Protein product: CASSPRAGGGYTF.

This rearrangement joins TRBV20-1 to TRBJ1-4; 7 bases agree with TRBD1. This CDR3 has 11 residues. Germline loops: CDR1 DFQATT, CDR2 SNEGSKA (reference sequence). Written as DNA, the CDR3 is TGCAGGGGACAGACTAATGAAAAACTGTTTTTT. This gives the protein CRGQTNEKLFF.

This chain uses TRBV30 with TRBJ2-7; 10 positions agree with TRBD1. The CDR3 is 14 amino acids. V lost 2 bases, J lost 2 bases, and 3 bases stayed unmatched. Germline-derived CDR1 and CDR2 are GTSNPN and SVGIG (reference sequence). The chain's CDR3 is CAWSRGTGAYEQYF. CDR3 coding DNA: TGTGCCTGGAGTAGGGGGACAGGGGCCTACGAGCAGTACTTC.

The chain has TRBV28 and TRBJ1-1; TRBD1 matches at 7 bases. The V and J ends lost 5 bases and 0 bases, in that order; junction bases with no gene match: 6. Germline values: CDR1 MDHEN, CDR2 SYDVKM. The CDR3 is 15 amino acids. CDR3 sequence: CASSLPQGLNTEAFF. As DNA, the CDR3 is TGTGCCAGCAGTCTTCCACAGGGGTTGAACACTGAAGCTTTCTTT.

V and J are TRBV12-3 or TRBV12-4 and TRBJ1-2; D gene ambiguous. V was pared by 3 bases and J by 7 bases, with 12 bases between. The CDR3 is 13 residues long. The CDR3 loop reads CASSFAGLAGYTF. The CDR3 DNA follows: TGTGCCAGCAGTTTTGCGGGGTTAGCTGGCTACACCTTC.

The chain has TRBV6-6 and TRBJ1-6, with a tentative D call TRBD1 (5 bases). Trimming removed 5 bases from V and 4 bases from J, with 9 bases in between. The CDR3 is 14 amino acids. Germline CDR1 and CDR2: MNHNY and SVGAGI (reference sequence). CDR3 sequence reads: CASSKTGYNSPLHF. As DNA, the CDR3 is TGTGCCAGCAGTAAAACAGGATATAATTCACCCCTCCACTTT.

This chain connects TRBV13 to TRBJ2-1; D is unclear. V lost 0 bases and J 3 bases, leaving 6 bases between the germline ends. From germline, CDR1 is PRHDT and CDR2 FYEKMQ (reference sequence). The CDR3 contains 14 residues. In nucleotides, the CDR3 is TGTGCCAGCAGCTTAGGCTTCCTCTACAATGAGCAGTTCTTC. Amino acids: CASSLGFLYNEQFF. The variable domain in full, completed from reference TRBV13 and TRBJ2-1, reads AAGVIQSPRHLIKEKRETATLKCYPIPRHDTVYWYQQGPGQDPQFLISFYEKMQSDKGSIPDRFSAQQFSDYHSELNMSSLELGDSALYFCASSLGFLYNEQFFGPGTRLTVL.

The genes are TRBV19 and TRBJ1-1, with D hard to call. This CDR3 has 14 residues. Germline CDR1 reads LNHDA; CDR2 reads SQIVND (reference sequence). V was clipped by 6 bases and J by 1 base, with 12 bases between them. DNA for the CDR3: TGTGCCAGTAGCCCCTCAACATCGAACACTGAAGCTTTCTTT. Amino acids: CASSPSTSNTEAFF.

The chain employs TRBV5-1 and TRBJ1-5; 7 positions agree with TRBD1. The V gene end was trimmed by 0 bases and the J gene end by 0 bases; junction bases not matched to a gene: 3. The CDR3 runs 16 residues. Germline assignment: CDR1 SGHRS and CDR2 YFSETQ. The chain's CDR3 is CASSLGGQTSNQPQHF. CDR3 DNA: TGCGCCAGCAGCTTGGGGGGACAGACTAGCAATCAGCCCCAGCATTTT.

The rearrangement uses TRBV5-8 and TRBJ1-5; D perhaps matches TRBD1 (6 bases). CDR3 size: 17 residues. The germline V and J ends were trimmed by 2 bases and 0 bases, with 15 bases remaining between them. Germline V gives CDR1 SGHTS, CDR2 YDEGEE. The CDR3 DNA reads as TGTGCCAGCAGCTTAGGGCGGCAGGGGAATAGCAATCAGCCCCAGCATTTT. This sequence encodes CASSLGRQGNSNQPQHF.

This rearrangement joins TRBV11-2 to TRBJ2-2; 7 nucleotides match TRBD2. Per the germline V gene, CDR1 is SGHAT and CDR2 is FQNNGV. V shed 0 bases, J shed 6 bases, and the junction held 10 bases outside the gene matches. The CDR3 extends over 17 amino acids. The CDR3 DNA reads TGTGCCAGCAGCTTAGACATAGGCGGGAGAAACTCCGGGGAGCTGTTTTTT. Amino acid sequence: CASSLDIGGRNSGELFF.

The chain employs TRBV2 and TRBJ2-6; D perhaps matches TRBD1 (5 bases). This CDR3 has 15 residues. The V end was cut by 6 bases, the J end by 0 bases, with 9 bases between. The germline V gene encodes CDR1 SNHLY and CDR2 FYNNEI. The CDR3: CASRPQDSGANVLTF. DNA of the CDR3: TGTGCCAGCAGACCACAGGACTCTGGGGCCAACGTCCTGACTTTC.

The chain carries TRBV27 and TRBJ2-7; 13 bases agree with TRBD2. This CDR3 region has 15 residues. CDR1 and CDR2 (germline): MNHEY, SMNVEV (reference sequence). V trimming: 5 bases; J trimming: 2 bases; junction bases outside the gene matches: 3. The CDR3 nucleotides read TGTGCCAGCAGTGCGGGACTAGCGGGAACCTACGAGCAGTACTTC. Translation gives CASSAGLAGTYEQYF.

The chain combines TRBV5-1 with TRBJ2-3; TRBD2 might be the D (7 bases). V was pared by 6 bases and J by 2 bases, with 19 bases between. Germline V gene data show CDR1 as SGHRS and CDR2 as YFSETQ. CDR3 size: 16 residues. As DNA, the CDR3 is TGCGCCAGCAAAGGCGGGGGCCCTTTTTCCACAGATACGCAGTATTTT. Protein: CASKGGGPFSTDTQYF.

V and J are TRBV24-1 and TRBJ1-2; D is perhaps TRBD1 (6 bases). Germline CDR1 KGHDR, CDR2 SFDVKD. V was shortened by 3 bases and J by 4 bases, with 11 bases between the two germline ends. This CDR3 spans 14 amino acids. As DNA, the CDR3 is TGTGCCACCAGTGATCGGGACACTCTCTATGGCTACACCTTC. It encodes CATSDRDTLYGYTF.

This chain's CDR3 is CATSEEGLTSTDTQYF. The CDR3, as DNA: TGTGCCACCAGTGAGGAGGGACTAACTAGCACAGATACGCAGTATTTT. The rearrangement uses TRBV24-1 and TRBJ2-3; 7 positions match TRBD2. This CDR3 has 16 amino acids. The V gene end was trimmed by 4 bases and the J gene end by 0 bases; junction bases not matched to a gene: 6. Germline V gives CDR1 KGHDR, CDR2 SFDVKD.

The J gene is TRBJ2-1, the V gene TRBV7-9, with D perhaps TRBD2 (5 bases). The CDR3 spans 16 residues. Trimming took off 0 bases at V and 0 bases at J, with 9 bases between the two ends. In germline, CDR1 is SEHNR, CDR2 FQNEAQ (reference sequence). This CDR3 reads CASSLAIATSYNEQFF. CDR3 nucleotides: TGTGCCAGCAGCTTAGCGATAGCGACCTCCTACAATGAGCAGTTCTTC.